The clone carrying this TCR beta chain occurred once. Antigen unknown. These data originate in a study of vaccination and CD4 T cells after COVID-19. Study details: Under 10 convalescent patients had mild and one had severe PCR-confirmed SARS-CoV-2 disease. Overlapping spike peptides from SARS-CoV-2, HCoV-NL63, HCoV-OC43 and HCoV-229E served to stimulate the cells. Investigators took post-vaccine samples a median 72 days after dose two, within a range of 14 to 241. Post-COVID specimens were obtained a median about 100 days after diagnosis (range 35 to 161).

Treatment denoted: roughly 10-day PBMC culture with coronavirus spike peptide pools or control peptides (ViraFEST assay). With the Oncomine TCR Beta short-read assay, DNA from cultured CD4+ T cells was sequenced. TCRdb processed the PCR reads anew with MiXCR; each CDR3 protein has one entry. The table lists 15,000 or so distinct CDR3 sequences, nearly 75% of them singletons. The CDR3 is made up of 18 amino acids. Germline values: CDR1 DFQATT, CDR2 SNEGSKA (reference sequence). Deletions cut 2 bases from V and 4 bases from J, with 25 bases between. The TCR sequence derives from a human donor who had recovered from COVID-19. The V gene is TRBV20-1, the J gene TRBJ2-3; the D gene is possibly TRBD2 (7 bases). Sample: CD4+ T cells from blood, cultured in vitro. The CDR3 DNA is TGCAGTGCTAGAATCCAATGGGGGGAGGGACAAGTCGCAGATACGCAGTATTTT. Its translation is CSARIQWGEGQVADTQYF.